The 12 T cell receptor beta chains given below trace back to one sample, sequenced in a study of CD8+CD57+ T cells in acquired aplastic anemia. It was genomic DNA that served as the template for profiling TCR beta VDJ and CDR3. TCRdb redid the calling of the reads with MiXCR, one entry per CDR3 protein. This table holds 60,000 or so distinct CDR3 sequences, 50% to 70% found once. The sequencing sample was made of sorted CD4+, CD8+, or CD8+CD57+ T cells (not recorded which) from PBMCs. The source of these receptors is a human donor in good health, serving as a control.

This clonotype was seen repeatedly, ten times or more. CDR3 residues: CASRGDRGGDEQFF. DNA for the CDR3: TGTGCCAGCAGGGGGGACAGGGGGGGCGATGAGCAGTTCTTC. The chain uses TRBV11-3 and TRBJ2-1; 11 bases agree with TRBD1. The germline V gene encodes CDR1 SGHNT and CDR2 YENEEA. The CDR3 spans 14 residues. Trimming removed 6 bases from V and 8 bases from J; junction bases left unmatched: 6.

This clonotype was counted ten times or more. The gene calls are TRBV11-3 and TRBJ1-4; 9 positions match TRBD1. The germline V gene encodes CDR1 SGHNT and CDR2 YENEEA. With 5 bases clipped from V and 7 bases from J, the junction kept 5 bases outside the gene matches. There are 14 residues in the CDR3. CDR3: CASSEGQGGEKLFF. For the CDR3, the DNA is TGTGCCAGCAGCGAGGGACAGGGAGGTGAAAAACTGTTTTTT.

V is TRBV2 and J is TRBJ1-1; 7 bases fit TRBD1. This CDR3 comprises 13 residues. Germline V CDR1 and CDR2: SNHLY, FYNNEI. Unmatched junction bases numbered 4, after V lost 5 bases and J lost 4 bases. For the CDR3, the DNA is TGTGCCAGCAGTTTAGGACAGGTCACTGAAGCTTTCTTT. It codes for CASSLGQVTEAFF.

The chain recombines TRBV6-2 or TRBV6-3 with TRBJ2-3; TRBD1 matches 8 bases. The length of the CDR3 is 16 residues. Per germline, CDR1 MNHEY and CDR2 SVGEGT. Trimming at V came to 6 bases and at J to 0 bases, leaving 8 bases not matched to a gene. The CDR3 bases are TGTGCCAGCAGGCGACCGGGACAGGCTAGCACAGATACGCAGTATTTT. Protein sequence: CASRRPGQASTDTQYF.

The chain combines TRBV7-3 with TRBJ2-7; perhaps TRBD1 as D (6 bases). The CDR3 has 14 amino acids. Germline V gives CDR1 SGHTA, CDR2 FQGTGA. Trimming shortened V by 5 bases and J by 7 bases, and 18 bases separated the two germline ends. The CDR3 nucleotides read TGTGCCAGCAGCATCGGACAGCACGAAAGTGAGCAGTACTTC. Protein product: CASSIGQHESEQYF. Based on the CDR3 plus reference TRBV7-3 and TRBJ2-7, the full variable domain is GAGVSQTPSNKVTEKGKYVELRCDPISGHTALYWYRQSLGQGPEFLIYFQGTGAADDSGLPNDRFFAVRPEGSVSTLKIQRTERGDSAVYLCASSIGQHESEQYFGPGTRLTVT.

The rearrangement joins TRBV11-3 to TRBJ1-6; unclear D gene. Germline CDR1 reads SGHNT; CDR2 reads YENEEA. Trimming left V 0 bases short and J 7 bases short, with 4 bases between. This CDR3 contains 13 residues. Here the CDR3 reads CASSLESNSPLHF. CDR3 DNA: TGTGCCAGCAGCTTAGAGTCAAATTCACCCCTCCACTTT.

This clonotype turned up a few times. The V and J genes are TRBV30 and TRBJ1-2, with D uncertain. Germline CDR1 and CDR2: GTSNPN and SVGIG (reference sequence). V shed 5 bases and J shed 7 bases, with 17 bases lying between them. The CDR3 runs 13 residues. The CDR3 protein is CAWGTQTTGGYTF. In DNA form, the CDR3 reads TGTGCCTGGGGTACCCAGACGACGGGTGGCTACACCTTC.

This clonotype came up many times. This chain joins TRBV5-1 and TRBJ1-5; no definite D call. This CDR3 comprises 15 residues. The ends were cut back, 0 bases at V and 2 bases at J, with 9 bases in the middle. Germline CDR1 is SGHRS and CDR2 is YFSETQ. CDR3 loop: CASSLDGDRNQPQHF. The DNA of the CDR3 is TGCGCCAGCAGCTTGGATGGGGATCGCAATCAGCCCCAGCATTTT.

The rearrangement links TRBV20-1 to TRBJ2-1; the D call may be TRBD1 or TRBD2 (5 bases each). Deletions cut 1 base from V and 5 bases from J, with 12 bases between. Germline-derived CDR1 and CDR2 are DFQATT and SNEGSKA (reference sequence). The CDR3 sequence is 14 residues long. The CDR3 DNA sequence: TGCAGTGCTAGAGGGGGGTCCGAGAACAATGAGCAGTTCTTC. Its protein is CSARGGSENNEQFF.

This clonotype was seen a few times. J is TRBJ1-5 and V is TRBV10-3; no definite D call. The V gene's germline CDR1 is ENHRY and CDR2 SYGVKD. There are 13 residues in the CDR3. V shed 2 bases and J shed 5 bases, with 7 bases lying between them. This CDR3 reads CAISEDTYQPQHF. The CDR3 bases are TGTGCCATCAGTGAGGACACTTATCAGCCCCAGCATTTT.

The chain employs TRBV24-1 and TRBJ2-7; unclear D gene. Deletions cut 2 bases from V and 3 bases from J, with 4 bases between. From germline, CDR1 is KGHDR and CDR2 SFDVKD. There are 12 residues in the CDR3. CDR3 nucleotides: TGTGCCACCAGTGATTCGCGCTACGAGCAGTACTTC. Translation: CATSDSRYEQYF.

In its sample, this clonotype was seen many times. The J gene is TRBJ2-3, the V gene TRBV12-3 or TRBV12-4; 7 nucleotides line up with TRBD2. The CDR3 totals 13 residues. V shed 5 bases and J 2 bases; nucleotides not matched to a gene: 1. The CDR3 bases are TGTGCCAGCAGTAGCGGGAACACAGATACGCAGTATTTT. Translated: CASSSGNTDTQYF.